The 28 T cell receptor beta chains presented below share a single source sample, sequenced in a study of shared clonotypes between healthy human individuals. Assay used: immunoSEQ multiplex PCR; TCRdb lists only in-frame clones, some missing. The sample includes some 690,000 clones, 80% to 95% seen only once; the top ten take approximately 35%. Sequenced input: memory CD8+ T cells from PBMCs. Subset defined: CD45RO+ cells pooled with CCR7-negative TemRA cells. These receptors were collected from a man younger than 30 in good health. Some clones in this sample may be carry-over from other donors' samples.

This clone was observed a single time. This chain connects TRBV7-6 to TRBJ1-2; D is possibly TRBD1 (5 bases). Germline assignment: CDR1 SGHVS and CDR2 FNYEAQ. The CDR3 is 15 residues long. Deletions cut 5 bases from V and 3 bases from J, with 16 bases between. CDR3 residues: CASSTGAGSDYGYTF. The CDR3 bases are TGTGCCAGCAGCACCGGGGCCGGGAGCGACTATGGCTACACCTTC.

The DNA for the CDR3 is TGTGCCAGCAGTTACACAAGCGGGATAGGAGGGGGCTACACCTTC. Residues: CASSYTSGIGGGYTF. This chain links TRBV6-5 with TRBJ1-2; D not certain. Trimming took off 2 bases at V and 8 bases at J, with 18 bases between the two ends. Per the germline V gene, CDR1 is MNHEY and CDR2 is SVGAGI. The CDR3 covers 15 residues.

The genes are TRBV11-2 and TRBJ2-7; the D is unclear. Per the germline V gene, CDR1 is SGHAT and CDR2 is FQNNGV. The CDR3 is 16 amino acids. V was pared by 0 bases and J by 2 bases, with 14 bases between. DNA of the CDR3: TGTGCCAGCAGCTTAGATCTAAGAGCAGTAACCTACGAGCAGTACTTC. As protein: CASSLDLRAVTYEQYF.

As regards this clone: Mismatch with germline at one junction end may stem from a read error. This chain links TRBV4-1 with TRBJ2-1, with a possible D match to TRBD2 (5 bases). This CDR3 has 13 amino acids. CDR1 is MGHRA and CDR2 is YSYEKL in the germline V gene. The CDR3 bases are TGCGCCAGCAGCCAACCGGGTCTGGACCGAGGGATCTTC. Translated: CASSQPGLDRGIF.

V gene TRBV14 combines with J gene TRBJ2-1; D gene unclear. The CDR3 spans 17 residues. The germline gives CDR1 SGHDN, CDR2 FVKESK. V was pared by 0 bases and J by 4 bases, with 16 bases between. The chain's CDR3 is CASSQEPGPSRYNEQFF. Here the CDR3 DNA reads TGTGCCAGCAGCCAAGAACCCGGTCCGTCTCGTTACAATGAGCAGTTCTTC.

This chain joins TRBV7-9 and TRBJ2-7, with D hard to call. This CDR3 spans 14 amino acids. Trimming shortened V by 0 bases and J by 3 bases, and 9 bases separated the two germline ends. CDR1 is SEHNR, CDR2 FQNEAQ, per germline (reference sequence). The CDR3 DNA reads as TGTGCCAGCAGCTTAGCATACGAGGTCTACGAGCAGTACTTC. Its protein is CASSLAYEVYEQYF.

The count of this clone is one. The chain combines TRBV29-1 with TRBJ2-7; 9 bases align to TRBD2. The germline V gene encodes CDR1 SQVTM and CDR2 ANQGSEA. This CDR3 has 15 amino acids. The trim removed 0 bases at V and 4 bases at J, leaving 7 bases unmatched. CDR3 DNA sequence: TGCAGCGTTGAAGATGCAGCGGGAGGATCTTACGAGCAGTACTTC. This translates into CSVEDAAGGSYEQYF.

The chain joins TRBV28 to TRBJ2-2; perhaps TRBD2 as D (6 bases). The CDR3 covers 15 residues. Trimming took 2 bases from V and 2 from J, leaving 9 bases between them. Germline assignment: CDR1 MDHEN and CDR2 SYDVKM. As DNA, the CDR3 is TGTGCCAGCAGTTTACTGCGGGGAAACACCGGGGAGCTGTTTTTT. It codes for CASSLLRGNTGELFF.

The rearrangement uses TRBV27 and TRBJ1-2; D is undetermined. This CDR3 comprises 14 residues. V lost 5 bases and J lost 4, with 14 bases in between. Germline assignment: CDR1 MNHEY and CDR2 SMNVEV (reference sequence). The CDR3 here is CASSPQAGVYGYTF. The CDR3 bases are TGTGCCAGCAGTCCCCAGGCAGGCGTCTATGGCTACACCTTC.

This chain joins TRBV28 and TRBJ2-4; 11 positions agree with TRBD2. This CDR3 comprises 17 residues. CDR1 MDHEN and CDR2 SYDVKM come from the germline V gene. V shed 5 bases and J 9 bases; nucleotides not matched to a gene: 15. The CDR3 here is CASSPNAGTSGGGIQYF. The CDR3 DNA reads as TGTGCCAGCAGTCCCAATGCAGGGACTAGCGGAGGGGGCATTCAGTACTTC.

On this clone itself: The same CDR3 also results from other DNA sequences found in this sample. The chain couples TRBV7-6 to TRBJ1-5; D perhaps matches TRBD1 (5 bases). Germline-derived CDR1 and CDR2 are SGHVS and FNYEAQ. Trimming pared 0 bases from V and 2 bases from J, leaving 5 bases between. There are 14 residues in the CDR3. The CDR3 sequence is CASSLAGGNQPQHF. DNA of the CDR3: TGTGCCAGCAGCTTAGCAGGGGGCAATCAGCCCCAGCATTTT.

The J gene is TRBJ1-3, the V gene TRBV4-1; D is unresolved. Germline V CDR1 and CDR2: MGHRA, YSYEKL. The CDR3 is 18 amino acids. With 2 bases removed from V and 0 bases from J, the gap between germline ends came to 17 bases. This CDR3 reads CASSQLSTSTDSGNTIYF. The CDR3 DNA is TGCGCCAGCAGCCAACTCTCGACCTCTACCGACTCTGGAAACACCATATATTTT.

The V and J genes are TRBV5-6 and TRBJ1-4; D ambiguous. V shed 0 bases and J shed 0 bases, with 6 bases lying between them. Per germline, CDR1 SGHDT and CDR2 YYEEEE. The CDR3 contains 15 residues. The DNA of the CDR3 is TGTGCCAGCAGCTTGGGGGCAGCAACTAATGAAAAACTGTTTTTT. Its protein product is CASSLGAATNEKLFF.

The CDR3 loop is CASSDRTDTQYF. The CDR3 region has the DNA TGTGCCAGCAGCGACCGGACAGATACGCAGTATTTT. The genes are TRBV7-3 and TRBJ2-3; no clear D gene. CDR1 is SGHTA and CDR2 is FQGTGA in the germline V gene. The CDR3 length is 12 residues. V was shortened by 5 bases and J by 3 bases, with 6 bases between the two germline ends.

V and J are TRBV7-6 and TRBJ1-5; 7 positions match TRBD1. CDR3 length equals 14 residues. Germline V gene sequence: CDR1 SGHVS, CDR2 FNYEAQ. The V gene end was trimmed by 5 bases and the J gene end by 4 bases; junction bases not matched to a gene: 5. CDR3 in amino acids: CASSPTGPNQPQHF. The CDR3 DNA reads TGTGCCAGCAGCCCGACAGGGCCGAATCAGCCCCAGCATTTT.

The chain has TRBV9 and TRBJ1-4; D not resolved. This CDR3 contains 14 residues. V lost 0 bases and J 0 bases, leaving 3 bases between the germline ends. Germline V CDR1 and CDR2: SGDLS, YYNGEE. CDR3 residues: CASSVGTTNEKLFF. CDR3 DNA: TGTGCCAGCAGCGTAGGAACAACTAATGAAAAACTGTTTTTT.

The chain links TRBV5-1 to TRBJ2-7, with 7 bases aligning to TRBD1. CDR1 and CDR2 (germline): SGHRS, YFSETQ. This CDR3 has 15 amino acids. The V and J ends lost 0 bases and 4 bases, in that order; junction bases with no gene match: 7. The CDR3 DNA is TGCGCCAGCAGCTTGGAGGACAGGTTGTATTACGAGCAGTACTTC. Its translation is CASSLEDRLYYEQYF. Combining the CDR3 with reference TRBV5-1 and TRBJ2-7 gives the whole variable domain KAGVTQTPRYLIKTRGQQVTLSCSPISGHRSVSWYQQTPGQGLQFLFEYFSETQRNKGNFPGRFSGRQFSNSRSEMNVSTLELGDSALYLCASSLEDRLYYEQYFGPGTRLTVT.

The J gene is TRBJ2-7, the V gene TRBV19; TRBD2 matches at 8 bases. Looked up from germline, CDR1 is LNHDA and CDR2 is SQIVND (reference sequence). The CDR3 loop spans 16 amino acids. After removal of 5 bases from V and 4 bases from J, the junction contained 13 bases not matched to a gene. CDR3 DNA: TGTGCCAGTAGTCTCTACGGGGCTAGCGGGCGTTACGAGCAGTACTTC. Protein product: CASSLYGASGRYEQYF.

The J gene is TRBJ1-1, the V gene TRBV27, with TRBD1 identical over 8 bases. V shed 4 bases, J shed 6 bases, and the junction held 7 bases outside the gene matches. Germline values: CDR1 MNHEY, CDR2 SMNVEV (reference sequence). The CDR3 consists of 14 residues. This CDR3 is CASSYWGQASEAFF. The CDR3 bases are TGTGCCAGCAGTTATTGGGGACAGGCCTCTGAAGCTTTCTTT.

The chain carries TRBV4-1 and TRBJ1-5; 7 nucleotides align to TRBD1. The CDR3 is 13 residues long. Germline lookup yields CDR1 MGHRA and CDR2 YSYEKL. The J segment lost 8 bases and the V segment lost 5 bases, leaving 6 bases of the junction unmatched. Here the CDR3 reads CASSSPGGEPQHF. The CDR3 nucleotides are TGCGCCAGCAGCAGCCCAGGGGGGGAGCCCCAGCATTTT.

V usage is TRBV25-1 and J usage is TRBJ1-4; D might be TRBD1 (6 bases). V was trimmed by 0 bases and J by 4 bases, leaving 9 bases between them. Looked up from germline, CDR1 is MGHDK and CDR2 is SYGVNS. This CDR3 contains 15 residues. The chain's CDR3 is CASSEYGQNNEKLFF. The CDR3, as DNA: TGTGCCAGCAGTGAATACGGACAGAATAATGAAAAACTGTTTTTT.

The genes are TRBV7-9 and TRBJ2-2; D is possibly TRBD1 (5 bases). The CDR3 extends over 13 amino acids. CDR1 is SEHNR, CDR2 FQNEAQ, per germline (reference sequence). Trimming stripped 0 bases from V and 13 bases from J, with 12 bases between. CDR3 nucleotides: TGTGCCAGCAGCTTAGCGGTGGCAGGGTGGCTGTTTTTT. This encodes CASSLAVAGWLFF.

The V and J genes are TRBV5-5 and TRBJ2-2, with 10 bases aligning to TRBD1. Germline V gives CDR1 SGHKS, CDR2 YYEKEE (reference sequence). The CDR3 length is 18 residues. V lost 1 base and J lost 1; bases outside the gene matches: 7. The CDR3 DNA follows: TGTGCCAGCAGCTTGCGGACAGGGGGACTTAAGAACACCGGGGAGCTGTTTTTT. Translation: CASSLRTGGLKNTGELFF. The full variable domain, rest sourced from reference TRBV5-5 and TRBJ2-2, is DAGVTQSPTHLIKTRGQQVTLRCSPISGHKSVSWYQQVLGQGPQFIFQYYEKEERGRGNFPDRFSARQFPNYSSELNVNALLLGDSALYLCASSLRTGGLKNTGELFFGEGSRLTVL.

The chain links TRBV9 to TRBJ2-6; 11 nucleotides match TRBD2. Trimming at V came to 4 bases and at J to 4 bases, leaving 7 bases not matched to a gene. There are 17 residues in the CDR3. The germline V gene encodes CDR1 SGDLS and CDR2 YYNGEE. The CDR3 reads CASSHGLAGVGANVLTF. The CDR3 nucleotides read TGTGCCAGCAGCCACGGACTAGCGGGCGTCGGGGCCAACGTCCTGACTTTC.

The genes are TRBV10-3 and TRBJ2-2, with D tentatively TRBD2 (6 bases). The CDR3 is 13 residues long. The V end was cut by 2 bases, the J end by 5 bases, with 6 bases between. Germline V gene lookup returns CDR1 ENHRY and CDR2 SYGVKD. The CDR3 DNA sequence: TGTGCCATCAGTGAGCTAGCGACCGGGGAGCTGTTTTTT. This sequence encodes CAISELATGELFF.

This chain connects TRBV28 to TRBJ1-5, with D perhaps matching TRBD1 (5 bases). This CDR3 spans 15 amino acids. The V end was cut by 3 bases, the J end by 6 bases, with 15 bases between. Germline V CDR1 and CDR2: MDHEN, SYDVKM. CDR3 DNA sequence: TGTGCCAGCAGTTTTCGGTCGGCGGGGCGTCAGCCCCAGCATTTT. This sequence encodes CASSFRSAGRQPQHF.

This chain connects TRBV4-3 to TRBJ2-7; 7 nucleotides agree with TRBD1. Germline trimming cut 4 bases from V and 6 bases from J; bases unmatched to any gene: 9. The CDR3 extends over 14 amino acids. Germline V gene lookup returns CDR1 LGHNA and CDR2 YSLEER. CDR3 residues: CASSPRQGLGEQYF. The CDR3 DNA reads TGCGCCAGCAGCCCTAGACAGGGTTTAGGCGAGCAGTACTTC.

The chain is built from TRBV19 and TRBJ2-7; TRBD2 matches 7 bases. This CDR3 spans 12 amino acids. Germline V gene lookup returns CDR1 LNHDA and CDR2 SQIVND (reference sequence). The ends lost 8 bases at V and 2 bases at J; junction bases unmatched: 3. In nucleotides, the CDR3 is TGTGCCAGTCGTGGACTAGCCTACGAGCAGTACTTC. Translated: CASRGLAYEQYF. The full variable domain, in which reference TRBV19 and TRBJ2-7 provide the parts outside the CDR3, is DGGITQSPKYLFRKEGQNVTLSCEQNLNHDAMYWYRQDPGQGLRLIYYSQIVNDFQKGDIAEGYSVSREKKESFPLTVTSAQKNPTAFYLCASRGLAYEQYFGPGTRLTVT.